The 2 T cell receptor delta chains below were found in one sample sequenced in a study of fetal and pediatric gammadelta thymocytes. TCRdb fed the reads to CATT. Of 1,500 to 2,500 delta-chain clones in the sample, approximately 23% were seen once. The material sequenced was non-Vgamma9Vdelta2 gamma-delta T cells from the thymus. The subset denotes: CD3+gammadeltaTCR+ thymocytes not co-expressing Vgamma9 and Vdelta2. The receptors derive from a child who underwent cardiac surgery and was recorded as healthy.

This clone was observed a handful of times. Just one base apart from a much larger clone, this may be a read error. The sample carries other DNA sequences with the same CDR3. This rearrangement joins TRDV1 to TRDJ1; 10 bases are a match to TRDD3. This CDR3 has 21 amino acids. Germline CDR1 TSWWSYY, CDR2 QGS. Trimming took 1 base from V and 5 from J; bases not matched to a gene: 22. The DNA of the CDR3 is TGTGCTCTTGGGGAACGGAACCTGGTGGACTGGGGGATCCATTCCACTGATAAACTCATCTTT. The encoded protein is CALGERNLVDWGIHSTDKLIF.

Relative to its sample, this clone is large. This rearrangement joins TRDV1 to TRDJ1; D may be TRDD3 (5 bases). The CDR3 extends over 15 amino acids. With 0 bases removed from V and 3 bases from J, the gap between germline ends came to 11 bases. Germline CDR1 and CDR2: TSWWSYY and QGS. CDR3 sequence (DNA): TGTGCTCTTGGGGAACTCAGGCGGGGGGCCGATAAACTCATCTTT. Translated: CALGELRRGADKLIF.